What follows describes a single T cell receptor beta chain. With V trimmed by 3 bases and J by 4 bases, 10 bases remained unmatched. This CDR3 spans 17 amino acids. Germline CDR1 GTSNPN, CDR2 SVGIG (reference sequence). This record comes from a study of blood T cell repertoires in COVID-19. Assay: immunoSEQ multiplex PCR; the TCRdb copy retains only in-frame clones and omits some. The table includes approximately 180,000 clones, nearly 90% detected once. The sequencing sample was made of PBMCs or T cells enriched from blood (not recorded which). The sequence was obtained from a woman aged 40-49 years with acute COVID-19. The chain couples TRBV30 to TRBJ2-3, with 13 bases matching TRBD2. CDR3 amino acids: CAWSHMRTSGSADTQYF. The CDR3, as DNA: TGTGCCTGGAGCCACATGAGGACTAGCGGGAGTGCAGATACGCAGTATTTT.